Given below is one T cell receptor (beta chain) in context. In the authors' workflow: Amplification of reference gene primers provided the estimated nucleated cell counts. TCRdb's table, derived via immunoSEQ multiplex PCR, lists solely in-frame clones and lacks some. That table gives V, J and clone size, and the DNA gave D and trimming. The table shows under 200,000 clones, with around 85% occurring only once. The sample comes from a study of blood T cell repertoires in COVID-19. Study background: From the United States, Italy and Spain came samples of acute and convalescent COVID-19. The analysed material was cDNA or gDNA that came from T cells, B-cell-depleted T cells, or PBMCs.

The Seattle patients, enrolled during active infection, were followed longitudinally. The CDR3 runs 14 residues. V lost 2 bases to trimming and J lost 5 bases, with 15 bases between them. Germline CDR1 is GTSNPN and CDR2 is SVGIG (reference sequence). The specimen sequenced was peripheral blood. The genes are TRBV30 and TRBJ1-1; a possible D gene is TRBD1 (5 bases). The receptor was derived from a woman in her sixties or seventies with COVID-19, enrolled during active disease. CDR3 sequence reads: CAWSRVEGWTEAFF. For the CDR3, the DNA is TGTGCCTGGAGTCGAGTGGAGGGGTGGACTGAAGCTTTCTTT.